This TCR beta chain is from a study of tumor-infiltrating lymphocytes in primary liver carcinoma. Study overall: Tumor stage was T1-T3 N0M0, and tumor size was about 4.2 to 11 cm across.

Each 20-30 mg portion of unsorted bulk tissue served as the source for co-extraction of RNA and DNA. Chronic HBV infection affected patients, none of whom had received treatment. Each tumor had five separate regions sampled. The CDR3 runs 14 residues. Germline-derived CDR1 and CDR2 are SGHRS and YFSETQ. Starting from around 0.45 ug of total RNA, TCR beta cDNA was produced with a primer in the constant region. Nested multiplex PCR, run for three rounds with slightly modified ARM-PCR, yielded TCR beta libraries. The first two PCR rounds used TRBV1-TRBV30 primers with a Cbeta primer, approximately 9 cycles each. TCRdb re-derived calls from the multiplex PCR reads in MiXCR, one entry per CDR3 protein. This table has about 210,000 distinct CDR3 sequences, around four fifths appearing once. A word on this clonotype: One junction end disagrees with the germline gene, perhaps due to a read error.

The chain joins TRBV5-1 to TRBJ2-5; tentative D call: TRBD2 (5 bases). The receptor was derived from a man in his forties or fifties with primary liver carcinoma and hepatitis B virus infection. What was sequenced was tumor tissue from primary liver carcinoma. CDR3 sequence: CASSRLERQEIQYF. The CDR3 DNA reads TGCGCCAGCAGCCGTCTGGAGCGGCAAGAGATCCAGTACTTC.